This T cell receptor (beta chain) was identified in a study of cytomegalovirus exposure and HLA in healthy donors. Study findings and constraints: Differences between HLA loci emerged in a later analysis of TCR association rates, with DRB1 most and HLA-C fewest. As was reported, the HLA-A and HLA-B alleles of most subjects were accurately predicted from TCR beta sequences.

Comments on this clone: What it recognizes is unknown.

Primers for the PCR totalled 60 Vbeta and 13 Jbeta. Assay: immunoSEQ multiplex PCR; the TCRdb copy retains only in-frame clones and omits some. The sample yields roughly 170,000 clones, 80% seen once. The CDR3 totals 16 residues. Germline V lookup: CDR1 ENHRY, CDR2 SYGVKD. V lost 0 bases and J 2 bases, leaving 11 bases between the germline ends. What was sequenced was PBMCs. The chain recombines TRBV10-3 with TRBJ2-1; D might be TRBD2 (6 bases). This receptor was taken from a boy younger than 18 in good health and CMV-seronegative. As DNA, the CDR3 is TGTGCCATCAGTGAGTCACTAGCTCTGCCCTACAATGAGCAGTTCTTC. Translation gives CAISESLALPYNEQFF.